Presented here are 19 T cell receptor beta chains from one specimen sequenced in a study of long-term antiretroviral therapy in people with HIV. Survey-level resolution applied to immunoSEQ assay v3.0. Assay: immunoSEQ multiplex PCR; the TCRdb copy retains only in-frame clones and omits some. Here the sample spans under 20,000 clones, about 80% being singletons. The input for sequencing was unsorted PBMCs, taken just before starting antiretroviral therapy. These TCRs come from a man aged 35-49 years with HIV.

The rearrangement uses TRBV29-1 and TRBJ1-2; D remains ambiguous. Per the germline V gene, CDR1 is SQVTM and CDR2 is ANQGSEA. The length of the CDR3 is 16 residues. The ends were cut back, 0 bases at V and 6 bases at J, with 20 bases in the middle. CDR3 in amino acids: CSVEDRSGWEDHGYTF. The CDR3 coding sequence is TGCAGCGTTGAAGATAGGTCGGGCTGGGAGGACCATGGCTACACCTTC.

This sequence joins TRBV2 and TRBJ1-6, with 9 bases that match TRBD1. CDR1 is SNHLY, CDR2 FYNNEI, per germline. The CDR3 runs 15 residues. The J segment lost 10 bases and the V segment lost 8 bases, leaving 12 bases of the junction unmatched. The CDR3 loop is CASGASGTGLSPLHF. CDR3 DNA: TGTGCCAGCGGGGCATCCGGGACAGGGTTGTCACCCCTCCACTTT.

In its sample, this clone ranks as large. J is TRBJ2-2 and V is TRBV7-9; D remains unclear. From germline, CDR1 is SEHNR and CDR2 FQNEAQ (reference sequence). The CDR3 is 13 amino acids. Trimming took 5 bases from V and 5 from J, leaving 9 bases between them. In DNA form, the CDR3 reads TGTGCCAGCAGCGACACGGTGACCGGGGAGCTGTTTTTT. Its translation is CASSDTVTGELFF.

The chain is built from TRBV14 and TRBJ2-5, with D perhaps matching TRBD2 (6 bases). Germline lookup yields CDR1 SGHDN and CDR2 FVKESK. Trimming left V 4 bases short and J 5 bases short, with 17 bases between. This CDR3 is built from 15 residues. CDR3 residues: CASSRLQGGGETQYF. The CDR3 nucleotides read TGTGCCAGCAGCCGACTGCAGGGTGGAGGGGAGACCCAGTACTTC.

V and J are TRBV4-1 and TRBJ2-4, with D perhaps matching TRBD2 (6 bases). Germline CDR1 and CDR2: MGHRA and YSYEKL. The V and J ends lost 0 bases and 0 bases respectively, with 18 bases between them. The CDR3 has 19 amino acids. The CDR3 region has the DNA TGCGCCAGCAGCCAAGATTGGGGACTCAGGAATAGAGCCAAAAACATTCAGTACTTC. Translation gives CASSQDWGLRNRAKNIQYF.

The chain joins TRBV7-8 to TRBJ2-2, with TRBD1 matching 12 bases. The germline V gene has CDR1 SGHVS and CDR2 FQNEAQ. The J segment lost 4 bases and the V segment lost 5 bases, leaving 8 bases of the junction unmatched. The CDR3 covers 17 residues. The CDR3 bases are TGTGCCAGCAGCCCAGGGACAGGGGGCAGCATCACCGGGGAGCTGTTTTTT. Translated: CASSPGTGGSITGELFF.

The V and J genes are TRBV7-9 and TRBJ1-1; TRBD1 is a possible D gene (6 bases). This CDR3 has 15 amino acids. CDR1 is SEHNR, CDR2 FQNEAQ, per germline (reference sequence). V was pared by 6 bases and J by 1 base, with 15 bases between. CDR3 loop: CASRKAGGPNTEAFF. In DNA, the CDR3 is TGTGCCAGCAGAAAGGCCGGGGGGCCGAACACTGAAGCTTTCTTT.

The gene calls are TRBV4-1 and TRBJ1-1; no firm D call. This CDR3 has 16 residues. V lost 7 bases and J 0 bases, leaving 18 bases between the germline ends. Germline V lookup: CDR1 MGHRA, CDR2 YSYEKL. The DNA of the CDR3 is TGCGCCAGCACGAGCCAATCTCCGGACCTGAACACTGAAGCTTTCTTT. This codes for CASTSQSPDLNTEAFF.

This clone has just one count. The chain uses TRBV29-1 and TRBJ1-6; 7 nucleotides agree with TRBD1. V dropped 7 bases and J dropped 5; count of bases not matched to a gene: 5. The CDR3 is 13 amino acids. Per the germline V gene, CDR1 is SQVTM and CDR2 is ANQGSEA. CDR3 nucleotides: TGCAGCGCTGGGACAGACAATAATTCACCCCTCCACTTT. Amino acid sequence: CSAGTDNNSPLHF.

This rearrangement joins TRBV11-2 to TRBJ2-7; D not resolved. Germline V CDR1 and CDR2: SGHAT, FQNNGV. This CDR3 comprises 19 residues. Between the trimmed V and J ends, which lost 1 base and 3 bases, there was a span of 25 bases. CDR3 loop: CASSLVDGPSLFQVYEQYF. For the CDR3, the DNA is TGTGCCAGCAGCTTAGTAGACGGACCCTCACTATTCCAAGTCTACGAGCAGTACTTC.

V usage is TRBV9 and J usage is TRBJ1-5; D is perhaps TRBD1 (5 bases). CDR1 and CDR2 from the germline V gene are SGDLS and YYNGEE. The CDR3 is 15 amino acids. With 0 bases removed from V and 0 bases from J, the gap between germline ends came to 7 bases. The CDR3 DNA sequence: TGTGCCAGCAGCGTAGGAGGGGATAGCAATCAGCCCCAGCATTTT. Its translation: CASSVGGDSNQPQHF.

This sequence joins TRBV7-3 and TRBJ2-3; 8 nucleotides align to TRBD2. Germline values: CDR1 SGHTA, CDR2 FQGTGA. V shed 5 bases and J 0 bases; nucleotides not matched to a gene: 13. CDR3 length: 18 residues. The CDR3 reads CASSPKGRGGTSTDTQYF. CDR3 coding DNA: TGTGCCAGCAGCCCCAAAGGTCGGGGGGGGACTAGCACAGATACGCAGTATTTT.

The CDR3 spells CASSLDHGGSYEQYF. DNA of the CDR3: TGTGCCAGCAGCTTAGATCACGGGGGATCCTACGAGCAGTACTTC. V is TRBV11-2 and J is TRBJ2-7; TRBD2 might be the D (6 bases). The CDR3 consists of 15 residues. Germline values: CDR1 SGHAT, CDR2 FQNNGV. Trimming cost V 0 bases and J 1 base, with 10 bases left between them.

The rearrangement joins TRBV5-1 to TRBJ2-7; TRBD2 matches 10 bases. The CDR3 has 18 residues. Germline V gene lookup returns CDR1 SGHRS and CDR2 YFSETQ. The V gene end was trimmed by 3 bases and the J gene end by 2 bases; junction bases not matched to a gene: 14. The CDR3 loop is CASSYGPSGGEFPYEQYF. In DNA, the CDR3 is TGCGCCAGCAGCTATGGGCCTAGCGGGGGAGAATTTCCCTACGAGCAGTACTTC.

As concerns this clone: The sample carries other DNA sequences with the same CDR3. The J gene is TRBJ2-1, the V gene TRBV19; D is unclear. There are 11 residues in the CDR3. The V end lost 3 bases, the J end lost 5 bases, and 2 bases lay between the germline ends. Germline V gives CDR1 LNHDA, CDR2 SQIVND (reference sequence). The CDR3 sequence: CASSMNNEQFF. Written as DNA, the CDR3 is TGTGCCAGTAGTATGAACAATGAGCAGTTCTTC.

This clone was observed a single time. The rearrangement links TRBV2 to TRBJ1-1; the D gene is possibly TRBD1 (6 bases). Germline loops: CDR1 SNHLY, CDR2 FYNNEI. The CDR3 consists of 12 residues. Trimming left V 9 bases short and J 1 base short, with 9 bases between. The CDR3 nucleotides are TGTGCCAGAGGACAGACGAACACTGAAGCTTTCTTT. As protein: CARGQTNTEAFF.

The chain carries TRBV7-8 and TRBJ1-2; 7 bases align to TRBD1. The V gene's germline CDR1 is SGHVS and CDR2 FQNEAQ. The V and J ends lost 5 bases and 2 bases, in that order; junction bases with no gene match: 5. The CDR3 covers 14 residues. The CDR3 nucleotides are TGTGCCAGCAGCATTAACAGGGGCAACTATGGCTACACCTTC. It codes for CASSINRGNYGYTF.

V is TRBV29-1 and J is TRBJ1-1; D is unresolved. The germline V gene has CDR1 SQVTM and CDR2 ANQGSEA. V was cut by 4 bases and J by 4 bases, with 4 bases left in between. The CDR3 covers 10 residues. CDR3 DNA sequence: TGCAGCGTTGTAGTCACTGAAGCTTTCTTT. Amino acids: CSVVVTEAFF.

The rearrangement joins TRBV6-6 to TRBJ1-4; no clear D gene. The germline gives CDR1 MNHNY, CDR2 SVGAGI (reference sequence). This CDR3 is built from 14 residues. The germline V and J ends were trimmed by 7 bases and 7 bases, with 16 bases remaining between them. The CDR3 sequence: CASTIKAVPEKLFF. The CDR3 DNA reads as TGTGCCAGCACGATAAAGGCGGTTCCTGAAAAACTGTTTTTT.